This TCR beta chain was identified during a study of T cell changes during pregnancy in multiple sclerosis. This clone has just one count. This CDR3 is 16 amino acids long. The V gene's germline CDR1 is PRHDT and CDR2 FYEKMQ (reference sequence). After removal of 5 bases from V and 6 bases from J, the junction contained 9 bases not matched to a gene. The data were produced by immunoSEQ multiplex PCR, yet TCRdb's version contains in-frame clones alone and is incomplete. In the table there are nearly 70,000 clones, just over 90% of which are singletons. The gene calls are TRBV13 and TRBJ2-7; 14 nucleotides line up with TRBD2. Sample: peripheral blood, taken in the second trimester of pregnancy. The receptor comes from a female donor in good health, enrolled as a control in a pregnancy study. The DNA for the CDR3 is TGTGCCAGCAGCCCCTGGGGGACTAGCGGGAGAGGCGAGCAGTACTTC. Residues: CASSPWGTSGRGEQYF.